This TCR beta chain was recovered during a study of cytomegalovirus exposure and HLA in healthy donors. Study conclusions and caveats: On later analysis, the bulk of CMV-associated TCR beta chains appeared to be HLA-restricted. Cytomegalovirus-associated TCR beta chains were listed, numbering 150 to 200.

To note about this clone: Its target is not known.

Trimming cost V 8 bases and J 4 bases, with 15 bases left between them. This CDR3 has 13 amino acids. Germline CDR1 ENHRY, CDR2 SYGVKD. A multiplex PCR was run with 60 Vbeta primers and 13 Jbeta primers. Clones were read by immunoSEQ multiplex PCR, and TCRdb kept only the in-frame ones, dropping some. In the table there are under 200,000 clones, about 82% of which are singletons. Sequencing was carried out using PBMCs. The source of this sequence is a female donor in good health and CMV-seronegative. V usage is TRBV10-3 and J usage is TRBJ2-7, with D unresolved. The CDR3, as DNA: TGTGCCATCGGTCCGGGTATGGGTTACGAGCAGTACTTC. Translated: CAIGPGMGYEQYF.